This record looks at one T cell receptor (beta chain) sequence and its context. These data belong to a study of blood T cell repertoires in COVID-19. Study summary: PBMCs, B-cell-depleted T cells, or T cells provided the cDNA or gDNA that made up the material.

Losses at the gene ends were 1 base for V and 0 bases for J; bases not matched to a gene: 4. The CDR3 spans 17 residues. Germline V gene sequence: CDR1 WSHSY, CDR2 SAAADI. In the authors' workflow: Researchers report that nucleated cell counts were estimated from reference gene primer amplification. Assay used: immunoSEQ multiplex PCR; TCRdb lists only in-frame clones, some missing. For V, J and clone size, that table is used; D and trimming come from the DNA. The sample yields 200,000 to 250,000 clones, 85% to 90% seen once. Across 24 US areas, participants ranged in age from about 18 to 89 years. Each participant's cohort was designated according to participant-reported clinical history.

The receptor's source is a woman under 30 in a cohort exposed to, infected with or recovered from COVID-19 (not recorded which). V usage is TRBV10-2 and J usage is TRBJ1-3; 9 positions agree with TRBD1. Sequenced input: PBMCs or T cells enriched from blood (not recorded which). The CDR3 loop reads CASSEWDRDGSGNTIYF. The CDR3 region has the DNA TGCGCCAGCAGTGAGTGGGACAGGGATGGCTCTGGAAACACCATATATTTT.